The rows below give T cell receptor beta chains drawn from one sample of a study of multiple sclerosis patients with progressive multifocal leukoencephalopathy. The assay was immunoSEQ multiplex PCR, and TCRdb's table has in-frame clones only and misses some. The table lists about 30,000 clones, nearly 90% of them singletons. The starting material was PBMCs, obtained from a patient treated with natalizumab. The source of these receptors is a human donor with multiple sclerosis. The CDR3 runs from the conserved cysteine through the conserved F or W. A D gene is named only where the DNA matches it firmly. Size is omitted from some rows. Given values are once, few, many or a class for expanded clones.

cdr3_length: 13
v_call: TRBV19
j_call: TRBJ2-1
d_call: TRBD2
clone_size: .
cdr3_aa: CASSWTSDNEQFF
cdr3_nt: TGTGCCAGTAGTTGGACTAGTGACAATGAGCAGTTCTTC

cdr3_length: 17
v_call: TRBV9
j_call: TRBJ1-1
d_call: .
clone_size: .
cdr3_aa: CASSVAPTPQGRAEAFF
cdr3_nt: TGTGCCAGCAGCGTAGCTCCCACCCCTCAGGGGAGAGCTGAAGCTTTCTTT

cdr3_length: 16
v_call: TRBV28
j_call: TRBJ1-6
d_call: .
clone_size: .
cdr3_aa: CATTKEVYAYNSPLHF
cdr3_nt: TGTGCCACCACTAAGGAAGTATATGCATATAATTCACCCCTCCACTTT

cdr3_length: 13
v_call: TRBV5-1
j_call: TRBJ1-5
d_call: .
clone_size: .
cdr3_aa: CASSLIGDEPQHF
cdr3_nt: TGCGCCAGCAGCTTGATAGGGGATGAGCCCCAGCATTTT

cdr3_length: 14
v_call: TRBV6-5
j_call: TRBJ1-1
d_call: .
clone_size: .
cdr3_aa: CASSPGSMNTEAFF
cdr3_nt: TGTGCCAGCAGCCCAGGATCCATGAACACTGAAGCTTTCTTT

cdr3_length: 15
v_call: TRBV5-1
j_call: TRBJ2-7
d_call: .
clone_size: .
cdr3_aa: CASSLVQGGSYEQYF
cdr3_nt: TGCGCCAGCAGCTTGGTACAGGGAGGTTCCTACGAGCAGTACTTC

cdr3_length: 13
v_call: TRBV5-1
j_call: TRBJ1-1
d_call: .
clone_size: .
cdr3_aa: CASSLGGSRQAFF
cdr3_nt: TGCGCCAGCAGCTTGGGGGGGAGCCGACAAGCTTTCTTT

cdr3_length: 15
v_call: TRBV2
j_call: TRBJ1-5
d_call: .
clone_size: .
cdr3_aa: CASRMGPVENQPQHF
cdr3_nt: TGTGCCAGCAGGATGGGACCGGTTGAAAATCAGCCCCAGCATTTT

cdr3_length: 12
v_call: TRBV6-5
j_call: TRBJ1-1
d_call: TRBD1
clone_size: .
cdr3_aa: CAVAQGLAEAFF
cdr3_nt: TGTGCCGTAGCACAGGGGTTGGCTGAAGCTTTCTTT

cdr3_length: 16
v_call: TRBV11-2
j_call: TRBJ2-1
d_call: .
clone_size: .
cdr3_aa: CASSLKGVESYNEQFF
cdr3_nt: TGTGCCAGCAGCTTAAAGGGGGTAGAGTCCTACAATGAGCAGTTCTTC

cdr3_length: 12
v_call: TRBV2
j_call: TRBJ2-5
d_call: .
clone_size: .
cdr3_aa: CASSGDKRTQYF
cdr3_nt: TGTGCCAGCAGTGGGGATAAGAGAACCCAGTACTTC

cdr3_length: 16
v_call: TRBV6-5
j_call: TRBJ2-1
d_call: TRBD1
clone_size: .
cdr3_aa: CASSYSGTGDYNEQFF
cdr3_nt: TGTGCCAGCAGTTACTCAGGGACAGGCGACTACAATGAGCAGTTCTTC

cdr3_length: 17
v_call: TRBV11-2
j_call: TRBJ1-4
d_call: .
clone_size: once
cdr3_aa: CASSLDPPGAANEKLFF
cdr3_nt: TGTGCCAGCAGCTTAGATCCTCCAGGGGCAGCTAATGAAAAACTGTTTTTT

cdr3_length: 14
v_call: TRBV7-3
j_call: TRBJ2-3
d_call: TRBD2
clone_size: .
cdr3_aa: CASSSGGGRDTQYF
cdr3_nt: TGTGCCAGCAGTAGCGGGGGGGGCCGCGATACGCAGTATTTT

cdr3_length: 15
v_call: TRBV27
j_call: TRBJ1-3
d_call: TRBD1
clone_size: .
cdr3_aa: CASSSSGTVGNTIYF
cdr3_nt: TGTGCCAGCAGTTCATCCGGGACAGTCGGAAACACCATATATTTT

cdr3_length: 12
v_call: TRBV30
j_call: TRBJ2-7
d_call: .
clone_size: .
cdr3_aa: CAGSWGAYEQYF
cdr3_nt: TGTGCCGGGAGTTGGGGGGCCTACGAGCAGTACTTC

cdr3_length: 13
v_call: TRBV7-3
j_call: TRBJ1-1
d_call: .
clone_size: .
cdr3_aa: CASKDRMNTEAFF
cdr3_nt: TGTGCCAGCAAAGACAGAATGAACACTGAAGCTTTCTTT

cdr3_length: 16
v_call: TRBV6-6
j_call: TRBJ1-4
d_call: .
clone_size: .
cdr3_aa: CASRPPTGRANEKLFF
cdr3_nt: TGTGCCAGCAGGCCTCCTACAGGGAGGGCTAATGAAAAACTGTTTTTT

cdr3_length: 16
v_call: TRBV6-5
j_call: TRBJ1-3
d_call: .
clone_size: once
cdr3_aa: CASSYSPPGMRHTIYF
cdr3_nt: TGTGCCAGCAGTTACTCGCCTCCGGGGATGAGGCACACCATATATTTT

cdr3_length: 13
v_call: TRBV10-2
j_call: TRBJ2-4
d_call: .
clone_size: .
cdr3_aa: CASSDGSWNIQYF
cdr3_nt: TGCGCCAGCAGTGACGGGAGTTGGAACATTCAGTACTTC

cdr3_length: 14
v_call: TRBV28
j_call: TRBJ1-2
d_call: TRBD1
clone_size: .
cdr3_aa: CASESGTGHYGYTF
cdr3_nt: TGTGCCAGCGAATCTGGGACAGGGCACTATGGCTACACCTTC

cdr3_length: 14
v_call: TRBV7-3
j_call: TRBJ2-2
d_call: .
clone_size: .
cdr3_aa: CASSAGEGPGELFF
cdr3_nt: TGTGCCAGCAGCGCCGGAGAGGGACCCGGGGAGCTGTTTTTT

cdr3_length: 13
v_call: TRBV27
j_call: TRBJ1-5
d_call: TRBD1
clone_size: .
cdr3_aa: CASSDRGYGPQHF
cdr3_nt: TGTGCCAGCAGTGACAGGGGTTACGGGCCCCAGCATTTT

cdr3_length: 11
v_call: TRBV6-5
j_call: TRBJ1-4
d_call: TRBD1
clone_size: .
cdr3_aa: CASRSTGGLFF
cdr3_nt: TGTGCCAGCAGATCTACAGGGGGACTGTTTTTT

cdr3_length: 13
v_call: TRBV6-5
j_call: TRBJ1-5
d_call: .
clone_size: .
cdr3_aa: CASSLDSNQPQHF
cdr3_nt: TGTGCCAGCAGCCTCGACAGTAATCAGCCCCAGCATTTT

cdr3_length: 14
v_call: TRBV6-4
j_call: TRBJ2-1
d_call: TRBD1
clone_size: .
cdr3_aa: CASSDPRTGIEQFF
cdr3_nt: TGTGCCAGCAGTGACCCACGGACAGGGATAGAGCAGTTCTTC

cdr3_length: 15
v_call: TRBV6-5
j_call: TRBJ1-2
d_call: .
clone_size: .
cdr3_aa: CASSYSGQGNYGYTF
cdr3_nt: TGTGCCAGCAGTTACTCTGGGCAGGGGAACTATGGCTACACCTTC

cdr3_length: 16
v_call: TRBV28
j_call: TRBJ2-7
d_call: TRBD1
clone_size: .
cdr3_aa: CASSSSHRGAIYEQYF
cdr3_nt: TGTGCCAGCAGTTCCAGTCACAGGGGCGCGATTTACGAGCAGTACTTC

cdr3_length: 14
v_call: TRBV10-3
j_call: TRBJ1-2
d_call: .
clone_size: .
cdr3_aa: CAISESVKALGYTF
cdr3_nt: TGTGCCATCAGTGAGTCGGTCAAGGCCCTCGGCTACACCTTC

cdr3_length: 16
v_call: TRBV28
j_call: TRBJ1-1
d_call: .
clone_size: .
cdr3_aa: CASTTPVQGANTEAFF
cdr3_nt: TGTGCCAGCACCACGCCGGTCCAGGGCGCTAACACTGAAGCTTTCTTT

cdr3_length: 13
v_call: TRBV18
j_call: TRBJ2-3
d_call: .
clone_size: .
cdr3_aa: CASSSEGTDTQYF
cdr3_nt: TGTGCCAGCTCCTCGGAGGGCACAGATACGCAGTATTTT

cdr3_length: 14
v_call: TRBV10-3
j_call: TRBJ1-1
d_call: .
clone_size: .
cdr3_aa: CAISEVAEGTEAFF
cdr3_nt: TGTGCCATCAGTGAAGTGGCCGAGGGGACTGAAGCTTTCTTT

cdr3_length: 15
v_call: TRBV5-4
j_call: TRBJ1-2
d_call: TRBD1
clone_size: .
cdr3_aa: CASSLRTGGNYGYTF
cdr3_nt: TGTGCCAGCAGCCTCCGGACAGGGGGAAACTATGGCTACACCTTC

cdr3_length: 16
v_call: TRBV19
j_call: TRBJ2-1
d_call: .
clone_size: .
cdr3_aa: CASSPSSGHRYNEQFF
cdr3_nt: TGTGCCAGTAGCCCTTCCAGCGGGCACCGCTACAATGAGCAGTTCTTC

cdr3_length: 14
v_call: TRBV7-7
j_call: TRBJ2-5
d_call: .
clone_size: .
cdr3_aa: CASSSDVYQETQYF
cdr3_nt: TGTGCTAGCAGTTCTGACGTGTACCAAGAGACCCAGTACTTC

cdr3_length: 14
v_call: TRBV30
j_call: TRBJ2-2
d_call: .
clone_size: once
cdr3_aa: CAWRKKASWRELFF
cdr3_nt: TGTGCCTGGAGAAAGAAGGCATCCTGGAGGGAGCTGTTTTTT

cdr3_length: 15
v_call: TRBV5-4
j_call: TRBJ2-2
d_call: .
clone_size: .
cdr3_aa: CASSRGGVVTGELFF
cdr3_nt: TGTGCCAGCAGTCGTGGCGGGGTGGTCACCGGGGAGCTGTTTTTT

cdr3_length: 14
v_call: TRBV30
j_call: TRBJ2-7
d_call: .
clone_size: .
cdr3_aa: CAWREGGSSYEQYF
cdr3_nt: TGTGCCTGGAGAGAGGGGGGTAGCTCCTACGAGCAGTACTTC

cdr3_length: 17
v_call: TRBV5-5
j_call: TRBJ1-2
d_call: .
clone_size: .
cdr3_aa: CASSLESGTGWGYGYTF
cdr3_nt: TGTGCCAGCAGCTTGGAATCCGGGACGGGGTGGGGCTATGGCTACACCTTC

cdr3_length: 14
v_call: TRBV27
j_call: TRBJ1-6
d_call: TRBD1
clone_size: .
cdr3_aa: CASSWDRGNSPLHF
cdr3_nt: TGTGCCAGCAGTTGGGACAGGGGGAATTCACCCCTCCACTTT

cdr3_length: 15
v_call: TRBV7-9
j_call: TRBJ2-7
d_call: .
clone_size: few
cdr3_aa: CASSPGHRPRDEQYF
cdr3_nt: TGTGCCAGCAGTCCGGGACACCGCCCTCGGGACGAGCAGTACTTC

cdr3_length: 15
v_call: TRBV6-5
j_call: TRBJ2-3
d_call: .
clone_size: .
cdr3_aa: CASRGWGGTTDTQYF
cdr3_nt: TGTGCCAGCAGAGGATGGGGGGGCACCACAGATACGCAGTATTTT

cdr3_length: 14
v_call: TRBV10-1
j_call: TRBJ2-2
d_call: .
clone_size: .
cdr3_aa: CASSESTGIGELFF
cdr3_nt: TGCGCCAGCAGTGAGTCGACGGGTATCGGGGAGCTGTTTTTT

cdr3_length: 15
v_call: TRBV11-3
j_call: TRBJ2-3
d_call: .
clone_size: .
cdr3_aa: CASSLGGSLTDTQYF
cdr3_nt: TGTGCCAGCAGCTTAGGGGGTTCCCTCACAGATACGCAGTATTTT

cdr3_length: 13
v_call: TRBV18
j_call: TRBJ1-1
d_call: .
clone_size: .
cdr3_aa: CASSPQGNTEAFF
cdr3_nt: TGTGCCAGCTCACCACAGGGGAACACTGAAGCTTTCTTT

cdr3_length: 15
v_call: TRBV10-1
j_call: TRBJ1-2
d_call: .
clone_size: .
cdr3_aa: CASSESPAGRDGYTF
cdr3_nt: TGCGCCAGCAGTGAGTCCCCTGCGGGAAGGGATGGCTACACCTTC

cdr3_length: 13
v_call: TRBV4-2
j_call: TRBJ1-1
d_call: .
clone_size: once
cdr3_aa: CASSQVGGVEAFF
cdr3_nt: TGTGCCAGCAGCCAAGTGGGTGGGGTTGAAGCTTTCTTT

cdr3_length: 14
v_call: TRBV28
j_call: TRBJ1-2
d_call: TRBD1
clone_size: .
cdr3_aa: CASTRRQGINGYTF
cdr3_nt: TGTGCCAGCACCCGAAGACAGGGAATAAATGGCTACACCTTC

cdr3_length: 14
v_call: TRBV7-2
j_call: TRBJ1-3
d_call: .
clone_size: .
cdr3_aa: CASSLVDSGNTIYF
cdr3_nt: TGTGCCAGCAGCTTAGTGGACTCTGGAAACACCATATATTTT

cdr3_length: 16
v_call: TRBV19
j_call: TRBJ1-1
d_call: .
clone_size: .
cdr3_aa: CASSNRQYIMNTEAFF
cdr3_nt: TGTGCCAGTAGTAATAGACAGTATATTATGAACACTGAAGCTTTCTTT

cdr3_length: 15
v_call: TRBV5-4
j_call: TRBJ2-7
d_call: TRBD1
clone_size: .
cdr3_aa: CASSLDRDLGREQYF
cdr3_nt: TGTGCCAGCAGCCTCGACAGGGATCTTGGGCGCGAGCAGTACTTC

cdr3_length: 15
v_call: TRBV25-1
j_call: TRBJ2-7
d_call: TRBD2
clone_size: .
cdr3_aa: CASSESGTATYEQYF
cdr3_nt: TGTGCCAGCAGTGAAAGCGGGACGGCTACCTACGAGCAGTACTTC

cdr3_length: 16
v_call: TRBV18
j_call: TRBJ1-6
d_call: .
clone_size: once
cdr3_aa: CASSPRDQMPNSPLHF
cdr3_nt: TGTGCCAGCTCACCTAGGGATCAAATGCCTAATTCACCCCTCCACTTT

cdr3_length: 13
v_call: TRBV19
j_call: TRBJ1-1
d_call: .
clone_size: .
cdr3_aa: CATGDGPGTEAFF
cdr3_nt: TGTGCCACCGGGGACGGTCCGGGAACTGAAGCTTTCTTT

cdr3_length: 14
v_call: TRBV29-1
j_call: TRBJ2-5
d_call: .
clone_size: .
cdr3_aa: CSVVPPGPKETQYF
cdr3_nt: TGCAGCGTTGTTCCACCGGGACCGAAAGAGACCCAGTACTTC

cdr3_length: 15
v_call: TRBV6-1
j_call: TRBJ1-1
d_call: .
clone_size: .
cdr3_aa: CASSGEGGRGTEAFF
cdr3_nt: TGTGCCAGCAGTGGGGAGGGAGGGCGAGGTACTGAAGCTTTCTTT

cdr3_length: 13
v_call: TRBV6-1
j_call: TRBJ2-7
d_call: TRBD1
clone_size: .
cdr3_aa: CASGQGGRREQYF
cdr3_nt: TGTGCCAGCGGACAGGGGGGTAGGCGCGAGCAGTACTTC